These T cell receptor beta chains were read from a single sample in a study of shared clonotypes between healthy human individuals. Using immunoSEQ multiplex PCR, the repertoire was profiled, and TCRdb retains in-frame clones only, with some absent. Of around 2.1 million clones in the sample, roughly 91% were seen once. The sample consisted of naive CD8+ T cells from PBMCs. The receptors originated from a young man in good health. Some clones in this sample may be carry-over from other donors' samples. CDR3s include the opening cysteine and the closing phenylalanine or tryptophan. The D gene is left open where the match is weak. Size values are once, few and many counts, or a class for expanded clones, and some rows have none.

size	V	D	length	J	CDR3	DNA
.	TRBV9	.	13	TRBJ2-1	CASSGGPHDEQFF	TGTGCCAGCAGCGGGGGACCCCACGATGAGCAGTTCTTC
once	TRBV30	TRBD1	13	TRBJ2-3	CACPTGLTDTQYF	TGTGCCTGCCCGACAGGGCTGACAGATACGCAGTATTTT
once	TRBV12-5	.	19	TRBJ1-2	CASGLVPPPGQKANYGYTF	TGTGCTAGTGGTTTGGTTCCCCCCCCCGGACAGAAAGCTAACTATGGCTACACCTTC
.	TRBV28	.	14	TRBJ2-7	CASSFTGRGYEQYF	TGTGCCAGCAGTTTTACCGGCAGGGGCTACGAGCAGTACTTC
.	TRBV7-9	TRBD2	17	TRBJ2-1	CASSPLTAGESYNEQFF	TGTGCCAGCAGCCCTCTGACAGCGGGAGAATCCTACAATGAGCAGTTCTTC
.	TRBV14	.	17	TRBJ2-5	CASSQDFLAGSDWTQYF	TGTGCCAGCAGCCAAGATTTTTTGGCAGGGAGCGATTGGACCCAGTACTTC
few	TRBV7-8	.	10	TRBJ2-5	CASSLETQYF	TGTGCCAGCAGCTTAGAGACCCAGTACTTC
.	TRBV27	TRBD1	15	TRBJ2-7	CASSLSGQGFYEQYF	TGTGCCAGCAGTTTATCGGGACAGGGTTTTTACGAGCAGTACTTC
.	TRBV27	TRBD1	15	TRBJ1-5	CASSPRGTSNQPQHF	TGTGCCAGCAGCCCCAGGGGGACTAGCAATCAGCCCCAGCATTTT
.	TRBV4-1	TRBD1	16	TRBJ2-1	CASSSTGGLSYNEQFF	TGCGCCAGCAGTTCAACAGGGGGACTCTCCTACAATGAGCAGTTCTTC